This T cell receptor (beta chain) is drawn from a study of cytomegalovirus exposure and HLA in healthy donors. Across the study: The 120 validation repertoires and the approximately 630 first-cohort repertoires shared a platform, a later analysis reported.

The CDR3 totals 15 residues. Trimming removed 7 bases from V and 6 bases from J; junction bases left unmatched: 12. The V gene's germline CDR1 is MNHNS and CDR2 SASEGT. Study findings and constraints: While the bulk of TCR sequences proved rare, some public TCRs turned up in many donors.

A note on this clone: Its antigen is still unknown.

Only in-frame clones appear in the TCRdb table, and some are missing; sequencing was by immunoSEQ multiplex PCR. The sample records 240,000 or so clones, about 90% being singletons. The chain uses TRBV6-1 and TRBJ1-5, with 7 bases identical to TRBD1. The source is a woman in her 30s in good health and CMV-seropositive. Material for sequencing was PBMCs. CDR3 residues: CASINTGAATQPQHF. The CDR3 region has the DNA TGTGCCAGCATAAACACAGGGGCCGCCACTCAGCCCCAGCATTTT.